The text below deals with one TCR beta chain. Seattle's enrolled individuals joined amid active infection and were then monitored longitudinally. Using immunoSEQ multiplex PCR, the repertoire was profiled, and TCRdb retains in-frame clones only, with some absent. The sample has over 450,000 clones; roughly 87% are singletons. The data stem from a study of blood T cell repertoires in COVID-19. Across the study: There were acute and convalescent COVID-19 samples, and they came from the United States, Italy and Spain. Sources were T cells, B-cell-depleted T cells, or PBMCs; the material itself was cDNA or gDNA.

The origin of this receptor is a man between 18 and 29 years old with COVID-19, enrolled during active disease. The sample was peripheral blood.

The CDR3 protein is CASSQWETSGGSSYEQYF. The CDR3 DNA sequence: TGCGCCAGCAGCCAATGGGAGACTAGCGGGGGAAGCTCCTACGAGCAGTACTTC. The chain combines TRBV4-1 with TRBJ2-7; 12 bases fit TRBD2. Looked up from germline, CDR1 is MGHRA and CDR2 is YSYEKL. J lost 0 bases, V lost 2 bases, and 8 bases had no gene match. The CDR3 spans 18 residues.